A selection of T cell receptor beta chains follows, all from one sample in a study of T cell repertoires in cytomegalovirus infection. TCRdb passed the reads through MiXCR, listing each CDR3 protein once. The sample holds some 400,000 distinct CDR3 sequences, roughly 30% seen once. Source material: PBMCs. The receptors derive from a human donor in good health (CMV status not recorded). Some clones in this sample may be carry-over from other donors' samples. Both conserved end residues are part of each CDR3. A D gene is named only where the DNA matches it firmly. Expanded clones get a size class; other rows say once, few or many, or leave the size out.

v_call clone_size d_call cdr3_aa
TRBV11-2 . . CASSYGPVTHNDQFF
TRBV5-4 few . CASSLTGGGNTIYF
TRBV28 . TRBD1 CASSPDRVNSYEQYF
TRBV12-3/TRBV12-4 . TRBD1 CASNVRQGTVFNTEAFF
TRBV6-2/TRBV6-3 many . CASSQTDTQYF
TRBV7-6 . TRBD1 CASSLDRGPVYEQYF
TRBV29-1 few . CSVSGTANYEQYF
TRBV24-1 . . CATSDPGGGGANEKLFF
TRBV20-1 . TRBD2 CSASPPGGPNEQFF
TRBV28 few . CASTNAGNSNQPQHF
TRBV7-2 many . CASSSDVRAGELFF
TRBV7-8 many . CASSDPTGPGFGNTIYF
TRBV6-2/TRBV6-3 . . CASSGEGRAYQETQYF
TRBV7-9 . . CAGSVGPDTQYF
TRBV15 few . CATSRDNGDREQYF
TRBV24-1 few . CATSDEQGYEQYF
TRBV28 many TRBD1 CASSWTGSTEAFF
TRBV12-3/TRBV12-4 . . CANSQASTDKQYF
TRBV6-6 . . CASTAGIQETQYF
TRBV11-2 . TRBD2 CASSLAGTSGGAGYEQYF
TRBV5-1 few TRBD1 CASSLGRDRGSYEQYF
TRBV7-9 . TRBD1 CASSPAGTGWQTQYF
TRBV19 many . CASSIPGQKTNYGYTF
TRBV2 . TRBD1 CASSPGTEDWSSYNSPLHF
TRBV5-1 . TRBD1 CASTRGLDNSPLHF
TRBV14 . . CASSRGGKQYF
TRBV6-1 . TRBD1 CASFGQARLQETQYF
TRBV6-5 . . CASSYSRSSYNSPLHF
TRBV5-5 . TRBD2 CASSQGSRGSEQYF
TRBV7-9 . . CASSLGPTIQETQYF
TRBV7-2 many . CASSLVGGGTAYGEAFF
TRBV20-1 few TRBD2 CSARASGGPQETQYF
TRBV6-5 . . CASSYSARGYEQYF
TRBV5-6 . . CASSLGISGANVLTF
TRBV6-2/TRBV6-3 . TRBD1 CASSYSTGALNTEAFF
TRBV20-1 . . CSARDPPRHIYEQYF
TRBV23-1 . . CASSQSRTTF
TRBV20-1 . . CSAREDTVNEKLFF
TRBV15 . . CATSRGGASYGYTF